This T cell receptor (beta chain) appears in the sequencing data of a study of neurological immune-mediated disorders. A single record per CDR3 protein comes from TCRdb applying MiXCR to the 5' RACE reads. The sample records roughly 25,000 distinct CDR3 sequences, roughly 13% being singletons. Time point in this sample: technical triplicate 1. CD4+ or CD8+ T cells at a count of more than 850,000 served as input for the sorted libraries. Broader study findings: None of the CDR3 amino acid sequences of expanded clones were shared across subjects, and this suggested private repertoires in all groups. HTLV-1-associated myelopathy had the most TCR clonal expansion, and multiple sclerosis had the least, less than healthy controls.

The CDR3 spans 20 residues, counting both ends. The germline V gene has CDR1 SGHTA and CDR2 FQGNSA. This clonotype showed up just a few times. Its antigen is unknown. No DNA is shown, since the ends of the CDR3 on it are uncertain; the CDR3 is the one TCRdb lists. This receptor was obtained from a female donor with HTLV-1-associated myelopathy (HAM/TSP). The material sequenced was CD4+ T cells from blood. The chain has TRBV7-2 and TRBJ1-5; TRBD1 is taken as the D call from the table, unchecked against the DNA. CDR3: CASSFYICSVKVRGKQPQHF.